The 17 T cell receptor beta chains listed next were all sequenced from one sample in a study of T-cell memory formation after mild COVID-19. TCRdb passed the 5' RACE reads through MiXCR, listing each CDR3 protein once. The sample contains approximately 250,000 distinct CDR3 sequences, 15% to 17% of which appear only once. What was sequenced was PBMCs or a T cell subset sorted from them (not recorded which). Receptors were obtained from an adult woman who had mild COVID-19 (a few samples of this study predate the infection). Cell type and time point are not known.

This clonotype was detected only a few times. This chain joins TRBV2 and TRBJ2-7; D is unresolved. This CDR3 has 15 amino acids. V gave up 6 bases and J gave up 3 bases, with 18 bases separating them. Germline CDR1 SNHLY, CDR2 FYNNEI. In nucleotides, the CDR3 is TGTGCCAGCAGGAGCCTCGGCCGGGCCAGCTACGAGCAGTACTTC. This encodes CASRSLGRASYEQYF. The full variable domain, in which reference TRBV2 and TRBJ2-7 provide the parts outside the CDR3, is EPEVTQTPSHQVTQMGQEVILRCVPISNHLYFYWYRQILGQKVEFLVSFYNNEISEKSEIFDDQFSVERPDGSNFTLKIRSTKLEDSAMYFCASRSLGRASYEQYFGPGTRLTVT.

Remarks on this clonotype: Relative to the germline gene, one junction end is altered; a read error may explain this. The V gene is TRBV20-1, the J gene TRBJ2-1, with D perhaps TRBD2 (6 bases). CDR1 is DFQATT and CDR2 is SNEGSKA in the germline V gene (reference sequence). The CDR3 has 12 amino acids. The CDR3 region has the DNA TGCAGAGCTAAGGAGGGACCCAATGAGCAGTTCTTC. This encodes CRAKEGPNEQFF.

This clonotype was seen a handful of times. The chain couples TRBV20-1 to TRBJ2-1; 10 bases map to TRBD2. The length of the CDR3 is 15 residues. V gave up 2 bases and J gave up 4 bases; unmatched junction bases: 5. Germline V gene data show CDR1 as DFQATT and CDR2 as SNEGSKA (reference sequence). CDR3: CSARLAGVGYNEQFF. The CDR3 nucleotides read TGCAGTGCTAGACTAGCGGGAGTAGGGTACAATGAGCAGTTCTTC.

V usage is TRBV4-1 and J usage is TRBJ2-1, with 12 bases aligning to TRBD2. V lost 5 bases to trimming and J lost 5 bases; unmatched junction nucleotides: 16. This CDR3 is built from 19 residues. Germline assignment: CDR1 MGHRA and CDR2 YSYEKL. The CDR3 DNA is TGCGCCAGCAGCTCCCGACTAGCGGGGGCGCATCATGATGACAATGAGCAGTTCTTC. Translated, it gives CASSSRLAGAHHDDNEQFF.

The chain employs TRBV7-9 and TRBJ1-1, with D maybe TRBD1 (5 bases). Per germline, CDR1 SEHNR and CDR2 FQNEAQ (reference sequence). The length of the CDR3 is 13 residues. V lost 4 bases to trimming and J lost 5 bases, with 11 bases between them. Here the CDR3 DNA reads TGTGCCAGCAGCTGGTCAGGGTATACTGAAGCTTTCTTT. It encodes CASSWSGYTEAFF.

Only a few counts were recorded for this clonotype. The gene calls are TRBV20-1 and TRBJ1-6; D remains ambiguous. The CDR3 covers 13 residues. Germline V gene sequence: CDR1 DFQATT, CDR2 SNEGSKA (reference sequence). V was cut by 3 bases and J by 5 bases, with 8 bases left in between. The CDR3 loop reads CSASGANNSPLHF. CDR3 DNA sequence: TGCAGTGCTAGCGGAGCAAATAATTCACCCCTCCACTTT.

The V call is TRBV5-5, the J call TRBJ1-4; D gene unclear. The CDR3 is made up of 13 amino acids. The germline CDR1 and CDR2 sequences are SGHKS and YYEKEE (reference sequence). V was clipped by 3 bases and J by 8 bases, with 11 bases between them. Written as DNA, the CDR3 is TGTGCCAGCAGCTCCGGCGTCAACGAAAAACTGTTTTTT. Translating gives CASSSGVNEKLFF.

This clonotype was seen only a few times. The chain recombines TRBV29-1 with TRBJ1-1; no clear D. The germline CDR1 and CDR2 sequences are SQVTM and ANQGSEA. The CDR3 totals 12 residues. The ends were cut back, 4 bases at V and 1 base at J, with 7 bases in the middle. The CDR3 DNA reads TGCAGCGTTGGTCCGGGGAACACTGAAGCTTTCTTT. Translation: CSVGPGNTEAFF.

In its sample, this clonotype was seen a few times. The CDR3: CASSYPRLAGNYEQYF. The DNA of the CDR3 is TGTGCCAGCAGTTACCCCCGCCTAGCGGGCAACTACGAGCAGTACTTC. This sequence joins TRBV6-2 or TRBV6-3 and TRBJ2-7; 8 nucleotides match TRBD2. The CDR3 runs 16 residues. V shed 2 bases and J 3 bases; nucleotides not matched to a gene: 9. Germline V lookup: CDR1 MNHEY, CDR2 SVGEGT.

The chain links TRBV2 to TRBJ2-5; 12 positions match TRBD2. The CDR3 is 13 amino acids. Looked up from germline, CDR1 is SNHLY and CDR2 is FYNNEI. Trimming cost V 10 bases and J 7 bases; bases outside gene matches: 7. This CDR3 is CAIPQGLAGTQYF. The CDR3 bases are TGTGCCATCCCCCAGGGACTAGCGGGGACCCAGTACTTC.

This clonotype was seen a single time. V usage is TRBV12-3 or TRBV12-4 and J usage is TRBJ1-2, with TRBD1 matching 9 bases. The CDR3 totals 16 residues. The trim removed 3 bases at V and 3 bases at J, leaving 8 bases unmatched. As DNA, the CDR3 is TGTGCCAGCAGTTTTTCTACAGGGGGCCCGGACTATGGCTACACCTTC. It specifies CASSFSTGGPDYGYTF.

The sample holds a few counts of this clonotype. This chain links TRBV7-6 with TRBJ2-7; a possible D gene is TRBD2 (6 bases). V was pared by 0 bases and J by 9 bases, with 12 bases between. The CDR3 length is 13 residues. Per the germline V gene, CDR1 is SGHVS and CDR2 is FNYEAQ. CDR3 nucleotides: TGTGCCAGCAGCTTAGCGTTGGGCGGGGCGCAGTACTTC. Its protein is CASSLALGGAQYF.

This clonotype has a handful of counts. The genes are TRBV12-3 or TRBV12-4 and TRBJ1-1; tentatively, D is TRBD1 (6 bases). The CDR3 is made up of 16 amino acids. Trimming removed 2 bases from V and 3 bases from J, with 16 bases in between. The CDR3 coding sequence is TGTGCCAGCAGTTTATGGGGGGCCGGGTCATACACTGAAGCTTTCTTT. This translates into CASSLWGAGSYTEAFF.

The chain joins TRBV12-3 or TRBV12-4 to TRBJ1-5; TRBD1 aligns across 10 bases. Trimming cost V 5 bases and J 6 bases; bases outside gene matches: 4. The CDR3 runs to 14 residues. CDR3 residues: CASSGTGEAQPQHF. The CDR3 bases are TGTGCCAGCAGTGGGACAGGGGAGGCTCAGCCCCAGCATTTT.

V and J are TRBV5-1 and TRBJ2-2; D call uncertain. Trimming removed 4 bases from V and 6 bases from J, with 10 bases in between. Germline CDR1 and CDR2: SGHRS and YFSETQ. The CDR3 covers 13 residues. CDR3 loop: CASSPIQAGELFF. The CDR3 bases are TGCGCCAGCAGCCCCATTCAGGCCGGGGAGCTGTTTTTT.

This clonotype was seen many times. The chain employs TRBV20-1 and TRBJ1-2; possible D gene TRBD1, 6 bases. Germline values: CDR1 DFQATT, CDR2 SNEGSKA (reference sequence). V lost 6 bases to trimming and J lost 6 bases, with 17 bases between them. The CDR3 spans 13 residues. The CDR3 nucleotides are TGCAGTGCCCGGGGGGCCCAGGGAGATGGCTACACCTTC. Translating gives CSARGAQGDGYTF.

This clonotype was observed at least ten times. This chain links TRBV24-1 with TRBJ2-7; D is perhaps TRBD1 (5 bases). V was trimmed by 3 bases and J by 2 bases, leaving 13 bases between them. Germline loops: CDR1 KGHDR, CDR2 SFDVKD. The length of the CDR3 is 15 residues. CDR3 DNA: TGTGCCACCAGTGATCCTCGACAGAGAACCTACGAGCAGTACTTC. Protein: CATSDPRQRTYEQYF.